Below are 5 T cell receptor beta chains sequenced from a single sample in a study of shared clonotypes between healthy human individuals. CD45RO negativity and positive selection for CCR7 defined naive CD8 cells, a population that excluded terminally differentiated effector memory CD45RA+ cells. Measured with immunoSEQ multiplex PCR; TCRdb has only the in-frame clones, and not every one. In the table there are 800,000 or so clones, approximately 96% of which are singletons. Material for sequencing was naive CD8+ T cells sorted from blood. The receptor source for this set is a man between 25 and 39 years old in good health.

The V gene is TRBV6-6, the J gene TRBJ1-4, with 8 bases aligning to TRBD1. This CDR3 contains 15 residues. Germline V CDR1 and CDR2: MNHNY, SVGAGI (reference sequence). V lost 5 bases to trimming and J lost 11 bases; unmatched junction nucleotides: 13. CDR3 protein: CASSPNRDRTEKLFF. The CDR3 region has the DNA TGTGCCAGCAGTCCAAACCGGGACAGGACTGAGAAACTGTTTTTT.

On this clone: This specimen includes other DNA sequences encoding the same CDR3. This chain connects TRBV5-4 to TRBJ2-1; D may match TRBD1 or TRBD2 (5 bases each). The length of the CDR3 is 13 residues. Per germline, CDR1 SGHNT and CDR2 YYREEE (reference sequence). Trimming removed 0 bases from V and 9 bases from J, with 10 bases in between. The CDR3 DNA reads TGTGCCAGCAGCTTGGAGTCGAGGGGTGAGCAGTTCTTC. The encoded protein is CASSLESRGEQFF.

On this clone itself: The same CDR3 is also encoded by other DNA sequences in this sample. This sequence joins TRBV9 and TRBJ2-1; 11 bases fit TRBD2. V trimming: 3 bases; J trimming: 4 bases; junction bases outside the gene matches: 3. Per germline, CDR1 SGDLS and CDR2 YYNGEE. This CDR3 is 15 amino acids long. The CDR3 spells CASSAGTSGYNEQFF. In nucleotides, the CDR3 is TGTGCCAGCAGCGCCGGGACTAGCGGTTACAATGAGCAGTTCTTC.

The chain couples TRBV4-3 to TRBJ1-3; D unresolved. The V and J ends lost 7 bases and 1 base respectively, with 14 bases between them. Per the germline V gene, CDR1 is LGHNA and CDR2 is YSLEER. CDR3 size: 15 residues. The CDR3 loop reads CASTPTRGSGNTIYF. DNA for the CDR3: TGCGCCAGCACGCCGACCCGAGGATCTGGAAACACCATATATTTT.

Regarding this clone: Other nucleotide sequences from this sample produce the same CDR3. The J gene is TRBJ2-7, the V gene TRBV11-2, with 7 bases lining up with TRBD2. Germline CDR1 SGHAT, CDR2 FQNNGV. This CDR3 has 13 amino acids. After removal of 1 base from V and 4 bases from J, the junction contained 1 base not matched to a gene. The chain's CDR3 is CASSLGGGYEQYF. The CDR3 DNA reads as TGTGCCAGCAGCTTAGGGGGGGGTTACGAGCAGTACTTC.